This TCR beta chain appears in the sequencing data of a study of shared clonotypes between healthy human individuals. Those who donated, Caucasian adults without exception, all lived in Nashville, Tennessee. Clones were read by immunoSEQ multiplex PCR, and TCRdb kept only the in-frame ones, dropping some. The sample has 2.5 million or so clones, approximately 94% seen once. This CDR3 comprises 15 residues. Trimming took off 1 base at V and 5 bases at J, with 14 bases between the two ends. The V gene's germline CDR1 is SGHAT and CDR2 FQNNGV. The sequenced material came from naive CD4+ T cells sorted from blood. Subset described: CD45RA+ positively selected. This clonotype was sampled from a man younger than 30 in good health. V is TRBV11-2 and J is TRBJ1-2, with D possibly being TRBD1 (6 bases). CDR3: CASSLAAQGGYGYTF. CDR3 DNA sequence: TGTGCCAGCAGCTTAGCGGCACAGGGTGGGTATGGCTACACCTTC. Based on the CDR3 plus reference TRBV11-2 and TRBJ1-2, the full variable domain is EAGVAQSPRYKIIEKRQSVAFWCNPISGHATLYWYQQILGQGPKLLIQFQNNGVVDDSQLPKDRFSAERLKGVDSTLKIQPAKLEDSAVYLCASSLAAQGGYGYTFGSGTRLTVV.